One and the same sample provided the 25 T cell receptor beta chains below, sequenced in a study of cytomegalovirus exposure and HLA in healthy donors. Use of 60 Vbeta and 13 Jbeta primers characterized the PCR. Sequencing was performed with immunoSEQ multiplex PCR; in TCRdb, only in-frame clones are kept and a portion is missing. This table has roughly 70,000 clones, around 70% appearing once. Sequencing was performed on PBMCs. Every receptor here comes from a human donor in good health.

V usage is TRBV29-1 and J usage is TRBJ2-1, with 10 bases identical to TRBD2. Trimming cost V 5 bases and J 10 bases; bases outside gene matches: 17. This CDR3 is 16 amino acids long. Germline V gene data show CDR1 as SQVTM and CDR2 as ANQGSEA. The CDR3 DNA sequence: TGCAGCGTTCGGGGGGAGAGCGGGAGCGGGAGGGCCGAGCAGTTCTTC. The encoded protein is CSVRGESGSGRAEQFF.

The V and J genes are TRBV5-1 and TRBJ1-4; D perhaps matches TRBD1 (6 bases). Germline CDR1 reads SGHRS; CDR2 reads YFSETQ. Trimming pared 2 bases from V and 0 bases from J, leaving 8 bases between. The CDR3 length is 15 residues. The CDR3 is CASSFYRATNEKLFF. CDR3 coding DNA: TGCGCCAGCAGCTTCTACAGGGCAACTAATGAAAAACTGTTTTTT.

The V call is TRBV27, the J call TRBJ2-2, with 9 nucleotides matching TRBD2. Germline CDR1 reads MNHEY; CDR2 reads SMNVEV (reference sequence). V was clipped by 3 bases and J by 6 bases; unmatched bases: 5. The CDR3 runs to 15 residues. The CDR3 here is CASSLKASGAGELFF. As DNA, the CDR3 is TGTGCCAGCAGTTTGAAGGCTAGCGGGGCCGGGGAGCTGTTTTTT.

The rearrangement uses TRBV7-3 and TRBJ2-5, with 10 nucleotides matching TRBD2. The CDR3 contains 15 residues. The germline CDR1 and CDR2 sequences are SGHTA and FQGTGA. The junction had 4 bases not matched to a gene; V was cut back by 4 bases and J by 2 bases. CDR3 in amino acids: CASSSGLADQETQYF. CDR3 DNA: TGTGCCAGCAGCTCCGGACTAGCGGATCAAGAGACCCAGTACTTC.

This chain uses TRBV4-1 with TRBJ2-7; D perhaps matches TRBD2 (5 bases). The germline gives CDR1 MGHRA, CDR2 YSYEKL. CDR3 length: 13 amino acids. V lost 5 bases and J lost 6, with 14 bases in between. The DNA for the CDR3 is TGCGCCAGCAGCACACTAGTACTGACCGAGCAGTACTTC. Translating gives CASSTLVLTEQYF.

The chain links TRBV5-8 to TRBJ1-4; D is ambiguous. Trimming took off 3 bases at V and 14 bases at J, with 23 bases between the two ends. The CDR3 has 15 amino acids. CDR1 and CDR2 (germline): SGHTS, YDEGEE. This CDR3 is CASSYIGPRRSHLFF. CDR3 sequence (DNA): TGTGCCAGCAGCTATATTGGCCCTAGAAGGTCTCATCTGTTTTTT. The full variable domain, its missing parts supplied by reference TRBV5-8 and TRBJ1-4, is EAGVTQSPTHLIKTRGQQATLRCSPISGHTSVYWYQQALGLGLQFLLWYDEGEERNRGNFPPRFSGRQFPNYSSELNVNALELEDSALYLCASSYIGPRRSHLFFGSGTQLSVL.

The chain employs TRBV7-9 and TRBJ1-1; D is unclear. The CDR3 contains 12 residues. CDR1 and CDR2 from the germline V gene are SEHNR and FQNEAQ (reference sequence). V gave up 1 base and J gave up 4 bases, with 4 bases separating them. The CDR3 region is CASSLGATEAFF. The CDR3 nucleotides are TGTGCCAGCAGCTTAGGGGCCACTGAAGCTTTCTTT.

In this sample, this clone turned up a few times. V and J are TRBV6-4 and TRBJ2-3, with 10 positions matching TRBD1. Germline V gene sequence: CDR1 MRHNA, CDR2 SNTAGT. This CDR3 has 15 amino acids. Germline trimming cut 2 bases from V and 1 base from J; bases unmatched to any gene: 0. The CDR3 coding sequence is TGTGCCAGCAGTGACGGGACAGGGGGCACAGATACGCAGTATTTT. Translation gives CASSDGTGGTDTQYF.

This clone was observed a few times. The V call is TRBV6-5, the J call TRBJ1-5; maybe TRBD1 (5 bases). Germline V lookup: CDR1 MNHEY, CDR2 SVGAGI. CDR3 length: 14 residues. Trimming removed 4 bases from V and 2 bases from J, with 9 bases in between. The CDR3 DNA reads as TGTGCCAGCAGTTGGGGCAGGGGCAATCAGCCCCAGCATTTT. It yields the protein CASSWGRGNQPQHF.

The chain uses TRBV7-2 and TRBJ2-5, with 9 positions matching TRBD2. V dropped 1 base and J dropped 5; count of bases not matched to a gene: 5. CDR1 is SGHTA and CDR2 is FQGNSA in the germline V gene. CDR3 length: 15 residues. The CDR3 sequence: CASSLGGRAEETQYF. CDR3 bases: TGTGCCAGCAGCTTAGGCGGGAGGGCCGAGGAGACCCAGTACTTC.

This rearrangement joins TRBV6-1 to TRBJ1-4; D uncertain. V was shortened by 2 bases and J by 10 bases, with 20 bases between the two germline ends. CDR1 is MNHNS and CDR2 is SASEGT in the germline V gene. The length of the CDR3 is 16 residues. As DNA, the CDR3 is TGTGCCAGCAGTGAAAGTATGGGTTCGGGAGATGGAAAACTGTTTTTT. Its translation: CASSESMGSGDGKLFF.

V usage is TRBV5-1 and J usage is TRBJ2-7, with TRBD1 identical over 10 bases. This CDR3 is built from 13 residues. Germline V gene sequence: CDR1 SGHRS, CDR2 YFSETQ. The V and J ends lost 4 bases and 5 bases, in that order; junction bases with no gene match: 3. The CDR3 protein is CASSRQGANEQYF. The CDR3 nucleotides read TGCGCCAGCAGCCGACAGGGGGCGAACGAGCAGTACTTC.

This sequence joins TRBV6-6 and TRBJ2-5, with D unclear. Per germline, CDR1 MNHNY and CDR2 SVGAGI (reference sequence). V lost 2 bases, J lost 5 bases, and 9 bases lay in between. The CDR3 runs 13 residues. The CDR3 nucleotides read TGTGCCAGCAGTTACAGCCCCGTGGAGACCCAGTACTTC. It specifies CASSYSPVETQYF.

The chain employs TRBV28 and TRBJ2-7; 10 bases map to TRBD2. After removal of 5 bases from V and 3 bases from J, the junction contained 4 bases not matched to a gene. The CDR3 sequence is 14 residues long. Germline assignment: CDR1 MDHEN and CDR2 SYDVKM. CDR3 residues: CASSPGTSVYEQYF. CDR3 nucleotide sequence: TGTGCCAGCAGTCCCGGGACTAGCGTCTACGAGCAGTACTTC.

This clone was recorded a few times. The chain carries TRBV15 and TRBJ2-5; D perhaps matches TRBD1 (7 bases). Germline loops: CDR1 LNHNV, CDR2 YYDKDF (reference sequence). This CDR3 is 14 amino acids long. Deletions cut 6 bases from V and 4 bases from J, with 15 bases between. The CDR3 is CATRAAGGLETQYF. Here the CDR3 DNA reads TGTGCCACCAGAGCGGCAGGGGGGCTAGAGACCCAGTACTTC.

This clone was detected once. V and J are TRBV28 and TRBJ1-1; D is possibly TRBD1 (6 bases). The V end was cut by 5 bases, the J end by 7 bases, with 17 bases between. Germline V gene sequence: CDR1 MDHEN, CDR2 SYDVKM. This CDR3 spans 14 amino acids. CDR3: CASSQYRVIDEAFF. The CDR3 DNA follows: TGTGCCAGCAGTCAGTACAGGGTTATCGATGAAGCTTTCTTT.

The chain carries TRBV18 and TRBJ2-7; 10 positions agree with TRBD2. The junction had 17 bases not matched to a gene; V was cut back by 6 bases and J by 6 bases. Germline V gene sequence: CDR1 KGHSH, CDR2 LQKENI. This CDR3 comprises 17 residues. The CDR3 DNA is TGTGCCAGCTCCGCCAGAGGAGCGGGAGGGCCCCCCGGCGAGCAGTACTTC. It yields the protein CASSARGAGGPPGEQYF.

This sequence joins TRBV12-5 and TRBJ2-3, with 8 positions matching TRBD1. Germline CDR1 is LGHNT and CDR2 is FRNRAP. This CDR3 contains 15 residues. V shed 6 bases, J shed 3 bases, and the junction held 8 bases outside the gene matches. The CDR3: CASGFGQGATDTQYF. For the CDR3, the DNA is TGTGCTAGTGGCTTCGGACAGGGTGCGACAGATACGCAGTATTTT.

Only a few counts were recorded for this clone. The V and J genes are TRBV18 and TRBJ2-3; D not resolved. Germline V lookup: CDR1 KGHSH, CDR2 LQKENI. The CDR3 is made up of 19 amino acids. The V end lost 1 base, the J end lost 4 bases, and 24 bases lay between the germline ends. For the CDR3, the DNA is TGTGCCAGCTCACCACGTGGCCCATCAAGGAGTGAGTCGGCAGATACGCAGTATTTT. Its protein product is CASSPRGPSRSESADTQYF.

The J gene is TRBJ1-2, the V gene TRBV29-1, with D uncertain. The CDR3 consists of 12 residues. The ends were cut back, 4 bases at V and 4 bases at J, with 10 bases in the middle. Germline V CDR1 and CDR2: SQVTM, ANQGSEA. The CDR3 protein is CSVGSESYGYTF. CDR3 in DNA: TGCAGCGTTGGGTCAGAAAGCTATGGCTACACCTTC. Full variable domain (outside the CDR3, taken from reference TRBV29-1 and TRBJ1-2): SAVISQKPSRDICQRGTSLTIQCQVDSQVTMMFWYRQQPGQSLTLIATANQGSEATYESGFVIDKFPISRPNLTFSTLTVSNMSPEDSSIYLCSVGSESYGYTFGSGTRLTVV.

The chain carries TRBV5-1 and TRBJ2-7; D unclear. Germline-derived CDR1 and CDR2 are SGHRS and YFSETQ. This CDR3 contains 16 residues. The V end lost 6 bases, the J end lost 3 bases, and 22 bases lay between the germline ends. The CDR3 DNA is TGCGCCAGCACTCAAGGTCCGCAGGCAACTTACTACGAGCAGTACTTC. It specifies CASTQGPQATYYEQYF.

This clone was counted only a few times. The chain uses TRBV28 and TRBJ1-2; 8 bases map to TRBD1. Germline CDR1 is MDHEN and CDR2 is SYDVKM. With V trimmed by 8 bases and J by 1 base, 6 bases remained unmatched. The CDR3 is 14 residues long. The CDR3 DNA reads as TGTGCCAGCCGCACAGGGGGGGGTAACTATGGCTACACCTTC. Protein product: CASRTGGGNYGYTF.

The V call is TRBV9, the J call TRBJ1-2, with D possibly matching TRBD1 (6 bases). Trimming pared 0 bases from V and 3 bases from J, leaving 12 bases between. The CDR3 runs to 15 residues. The V gene's germline CDR1 is SGDLS and CDR2 YYNGEE. The CDR3 nucleotides are TGTGCCAGCAGCGTAGGTCCAGGGGCCCACTATGGCTACACCTTC. Translation: CASSVGPGAHYGYTF.

The genes are TRBV6-1 and TRBJ2-1; weak D call: TRBD2 (6 bases). Germline V gives CDR1 MNHNS, CDR2 SASEGT. Trimming cost V 8 bases and J 8 bases, with 16 bases left between them. CDR3 length: 13 residues. In DNA form, the CDR3 reads TGTGCCAGCTGTACGGGAGAGACCGATGAGCAGTTCTTC. This encodes CASCTGETDEQFF.

CDR3 sequence: CASGLVMGLAGIDEQYF. Here the CDR3 DNA reads TGTGCTAGTGGTTTGGTAATGGGACTAGCGGGAATCGACGAGCAGTACTTC. The chain uses TRBV12-5 and TRBJ2-7; 13 nucleotides line up with TRBD2. Germline CDR1 reads LGHNT; CDR2 reads FRNRAP. The CDR3 is made up of 17 amino acids. Losses at the gene ends were 0 bases for V and 5 bases for J; bases not matched to a gene: 7. The variable domain in full, with the rest retrieved from reference TRBV12-5 and TRBJ2-7, is DARVTQTPRHKVTEMGQEVTMRCQPILGHNTVFWYRQTMMQGLELLAYFRNRAPLDDSGMPKDRFSAEMPDATLATLKIQPSEPRDSAVYFCASGLVMGLAGIDEQYFGPGTRLTVT.